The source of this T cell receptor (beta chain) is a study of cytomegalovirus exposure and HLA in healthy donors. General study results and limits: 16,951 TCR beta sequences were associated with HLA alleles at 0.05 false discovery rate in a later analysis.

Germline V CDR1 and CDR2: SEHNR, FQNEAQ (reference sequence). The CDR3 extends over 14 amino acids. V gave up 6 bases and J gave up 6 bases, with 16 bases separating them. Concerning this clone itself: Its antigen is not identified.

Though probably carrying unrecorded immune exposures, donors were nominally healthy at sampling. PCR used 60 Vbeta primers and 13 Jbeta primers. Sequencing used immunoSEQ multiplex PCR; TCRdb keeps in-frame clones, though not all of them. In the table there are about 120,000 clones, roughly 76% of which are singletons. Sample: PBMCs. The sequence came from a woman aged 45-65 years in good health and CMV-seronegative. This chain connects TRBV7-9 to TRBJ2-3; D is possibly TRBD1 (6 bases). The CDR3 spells CASSIGGPRDTQYF. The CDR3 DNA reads TGTGCCAGCAGTATAGGGGGACCTCGGGATACGCAGTATTTT.